This T cell receptor beta chain was identified in a study of T cell changes during pregnancy in multiple sclerosis. Method: immunoSEQ multiplex PCR; TCRdb's copy keeps in-frame clones and lacks some. The sample carries about 40,000 clones, around 90% recorded once. V was trimmed by 5 bases and J by 8 bases, leaving 15 bases between them. Germline CDR1 reads MDHEN; CDR2 reads SYDVKM. This CDR3 comprises 13 residues. The input for sequencing was CD8+ T cells from peripheral blood mononuclear cells, taken before pregnancy. This sequence joins TRBV28 and TRBJ1-1; D remains unclear. This TCR came from a female donor with multiple sclerosis, enrolled in a pregnancy study. CDR3 amino acids: CASSLTGGSEAFF. CDR3 nucleotides: TGTGCCAGCAGTCTAACGGGTGGGTCCGAAGCTTTCTTT.